The entry below gives a single T cell receptor (beta chain) sequence along with its context. Its antigen is not known. PCR employed 60 Vbeta and 13 Jbeta primers. Data came from immunoSEQ multiplex PCR; TCRdb stores just in-frame clones and leaves some out. The table lists about 160,000 clones, roughly 72% of them singletons, with 6% to 7.5% in the top ten. The entry originates in a study of cytomegalovirus exposure and HLA in healthy donors. Whole-study results and caveats: An analysis done earlier found most TCR beta V segments productive about 87% or about 30% of the time. It was approximately 170 TCR beta chains that were listed as cytomegalovirus-associated. In a later analysis, productive TCRs from donors in an Asian-associated ancestry cluster reportedly carried fewer N-insertions than the cohort mean.

The length of the CDR3 is 16 residues. V gave up 4 bases and J gave up 4 bases; unmatched junction bases: 8. Looked up from germline, CDR1 is SGHNT and CDR2 is YYREEE (reference sequence). The sequencing sample was made of PBMCs. V usage is TRBV5-4 and J usage is TRBJ2-3, with 11 bases aligning to TRBD2. The source of this sequence is a middle-aged man in good health and CMV-seropositive. The CDR3 DNA sequence: TGTGCCAGCAGCCGTGGGACTAGCGGACTAGCAGATACGCAGTATTTT. As protein: CASSRGTSGLADTQYF.